This T cell receptor (beta chain) was profiled in a study of shared clonotypes between healthy human individuals. Overall study context: Three CD4 naive, three CD4 memory, two CD8 naive and one CD8 memory plate were used per donor.

Germline V gene data show CDR1 as MNHNY and CDR2 as SVGAGI (reference sequence). This CDR3 comprises 12 residues. The ends were cut back, 6 bases at V and 8 bases at J, with 13 bases in the middle. Sorted-subset replicate PCRs used 150 to 200 ng of genomic DNA. This amount corresponded to about 30,000 T cell genomes. Using immunoSEQ multiplex PCR, the repertoire was profiled, and TCRdb retains in-frame clones only, with some absent. The table has roughly 1,000,000 clones, around 78% seen once; the top ten hold roughly 0.56%. The specimen was memory CD4+ T cells from PBMCs. Subset specified: CD45RA-negative fraction. The sequence derives from a man younger than 35 in good health. Some clones in this sample may be carry-over from other donors' samples. The chain uses TRBV6-6 and TRBJ1-2; D is possibly TRBD1 (5 bases). The CDR3 sequence is CASSEGLGGYTF. CDR3 sequence (DNA): TGTGCCAGCAGCGAGGGGCTAGGGGGCTACACCTTC.